The sequence of this TCR beta chain was determined in a study of shared clonotypes between healthy human individuals. Whole-study findings and limits: Among donors, clonotype sharing was expected to be affected by sequencing depth.

Trimming shortened V by 3 bases and J by 2 bases, and 8 bases separated the two germline ends. CDR1 LNHDA and CDR2 SQIVND come from the germline V gene (reference sequence). The CDR3 is 13 residues long. Remarks on this clone: What it recognizes is unknown.

Source study methods: Junction-only immunoSEQ data arrived without quality scores, meaning filtering differed. Sequencing used immunoSEQ multiplex PCR; TCRdb keeps in-frame clones, though not all of them. The V and J calls and clone size come from that table; D and trimming were worked out from the DNA. Of hundreds of thousands of clones listed, roughly four fifths are singletons. The donor population consisted of healthy HIV-negative adults with no recent acute infections or vaccinations. Caucasian adults living in Nashville, Tennessee, provided all samples. V usage is TRBV19 and J usage is TRBJ2-7, with D possibly matching TRBD2 (5 bases). The receptor comes from a woman aged 40 to 55 in good health. Some clones in this sample may be carry-over from other donors' samples. The specimen sequenced was PBMCs. Here the CDR3 DNA reads TGTGCCAGTAGTATGTACGGGACCTACGAGCAGTACTTC. It is translated as CASSMYGTYEQYF. Full variable domain (outside the CDR3, taken from reference TRBV19 and TRBJ2-7): DGGITQSPKYLFRKEGQNVTLSCEQNLNHDAMYWYRQDPGQGLRLIYYSQIVNDFQKGDIAEGYSVSREKKESFPLTVTSAQKNPTAFYLCASSMYGTYEQYFGPGTRLTVT.